This TCR beta chain was identified in a study of PD-L1 blockade in urothelial cancer. Overall study: Blood analysis took place 3 weeks (second dose) and 6 weeks after treatment start. Median blood clonality was roughly 0.078, with 80,000 to 100,000 unique TCRs. Points from the study as a whole: Those with durable benefit had larger increases in tumor-associated blood clones at 3 weeks.

Method: immunoSEQ multiplex PCR; TCRdb's copy keeps in-frame clones and lacks some. The sample records tens of thousands of clones, about 83% being singletons. With regard to this clone: Its antigen is as yet unknown.

Per patient, between 1 and 8 samples were collected at pretreatment and on-treatment time points. There are 16 residues in the CDR3. V dropped 6 bases and J dropped 6; count of bases not matched to a gene: 13. In germline, CDR1 is LNHDA, CDR2 SQIVND (reference sequence). The source material was PBMCs, sampled around atezolizumab (anti-PD-L1) treatment. The sequence derives from a man aged 60 to 69 with urothelial cancer. The genes are TRBV19 and TRBJ1-5; 8 nucleotides agree with TRBD1. This CDR3 is CASSPQQGVVGQPQHF. The CDR3 bases are TGTGCCAGTAGCCCTCAACAGGGGGTTGTGGGTCAGCCCCAGCATTTT.